These 7 T cell receptor beta chains were all obtained from the same sample, sequenced in a study of graft-versus-host responses after intestinal transplantation. Which antigens these TCRs recognize remains unknown. The protocol was immunoSEQ multiplex PCR, while the TCRdb copy is restricted to in-frame clones and leaves out a portion. The table lists more than 100,000 clones, over 85% of them singletons. The input for sequencing was unstimulated CD8+ T cells sorted from spleen or lymph node cells, taken before intestinal transplant. These receptors were taken from a human donor who received an intestinal transplant.

V is TRBV10-3 and J is TRBJ1-6; D remains unclear. The CDR3 is 19 residues long. In germline, CDR1 is ENHRY, CDR2 SYGVKD. V was clipped by 5 bases and J by 0 bases, with 20 bases between them. CDR3 bases: TGTGCCATCAGTATTTTAGGGCCGGGCGTAAGCTCCTATAATTCACCCCTCCACTTT. Translated, it gives CAISILGPGVSSYNSPLHF.

The rearrangement uses TRBV9 and TRBJ1-2; D is perhaps TRBD1 (5 bases). Germline CDR1 is SGDLS and CDR2 is YYNGEE. CDR3 length: 13 residues. Trimming removed 3 bases at V and 4 bases at J, with 10 bases between. CDR3 DNA sequence: TGTGCCAGCAGCGGGGACTCCATCTATGGCTACACCTTC. Translated, it gives CASSGDSIYGYTF.

This rearrangement joins TRBV11-2 to TRBJ2-4; D gene uncertain. This CDR3 contains 13 residues. V lost 4 bases and J 5 bases, leaving 9 bases between the germline ends. Germline CDR1 SGHAT, CDR2 FQNNGV. CDR3 sequence (DNA): TGTGCCAGCAGCTCGCCGGCGGAAAACATTCAGTACTTC. This translates into CASSSPAENIQYF.

The chain employs TRBV27 and TRBJ1-2, with TRBD1 matching 10 bases. The CDR3 contains 17 residues. Looked up from germline, CDR1 is MNHEY and CDR2 is SMNVEV (reference sequence). The junction had 10 bases not matched to a gene; V was cut back by 5 bases and J by 1 base. The CDR3 nucleotides are TGTGCCAGCAGTACCGGACAGGGGGAACCTTTTAACTATGGCTACACCTTC. Translating gives CASSTGQGEPFNYGYTF.

In DNA form, the CDR3 reads TGTGCCAGCAGTTTAACCGCTAGCGGGGGTGAGCAGTTCTTC. Translated: CASSLTASGGEQFF. The rearrangement uses TRBV27 and TRBJ2-1; TRBD2 matches at 10 bases. Trimming cost V 2 bases and J 9 bases; bases outside gene matches: 4. This CDR3 spans 14 amino acids. CDR1 MNHEY and CDR2 SMNVEV come from the germline V gene (reference sequence).

The chain is built from TRBV7-2 and TRBJ2-5; 11 nucleotides align to TRBD2. Germline V gene sequence: CDR1 SGHTA, CDR2 FQGNSA. This CDR3 contains 15 residues. V dropped 7 bases and J dropped 4; count of bases not matched to a gene: 8. CDR3 protein: CASTLFSGGAETQYF. Here the CDR3 DNA reads TGTGCCAGCACCCTCTTTAGCGGGGGGGCAGAGACCCAGTACTTC.

This rearrangement joins TRBV7-8 to TRBJ1-2, with 9 bases that match TRBD1. CDR1 is SGHVS, CDR2 FQNEAQ, per germline. V lost 4 bases, J lost 4 bases, and 4 bases stayed unmatched. This CDR3 is built from 14 residues. The CDR3 nucleotides are TGTGCCAGCAGCTCTCGGGGACAGGGCTATGGCTACACCTTC. Translation gives CASSSRGQGYGYTF.